The 27 T cell receptor beta chains in this list originate from one sample, sequenced in a study of shared clonotypes between healthy human individuals. Sequenced by immunoSEQ multiplex PCR; TCRdb stores in-frame clones only, minus some. The sample includes under 2,500,000 clones, nearly 97% of them seen just once. Sequencing was carried out using naive CD4+ T cells sorted from blood. Described subset: CD45RA+ positively selected. All receptors come from a man younger than 35 in good health.

The chain is built from TRBV28 and TRBJ2-7, with 10 positions matching TRBD1. Per the germline V gene, CDR1 is MDHEN and CDR2 is SYDVKM. The CDR3 is 15 residues long. V was pared by 4 bases and J by 5 bases, with 8 bases of the junction left unmatched. The DNA of the CDR3 is TGTGCCAGCAGTTCCCCCGGGACAGGGGTTAACGAGCAGTACTTC. This encodes CASSSPGTGVNEQYF.

A word on this clone: Other DNA sequences of this sample code for an identical CDR3. This rearrangement joins TRBV10-3 to TRBJ1-5; the D gene is possibly TRBD1 (6 bases). The CDR3 extends over 15 amino acids. CDR1 is ENHRY and CDR2 is SYGVKD in the germline V gene. V lost 0 bases to trimming and J lost 4 bases, with 10 bases between them. The CDR3 DNA follows: TGTGCCATCAGTGAGTCTGGGCAGGGGAATCAGCCCCAGCATTTT. Its protein product is CAISESGQGNQPQHF.

The chain has TRBV11-3 and TRBJ2-5, with 9 bases lining up with TRBD1. Germline CDR1 is SGHNT and CDR2 is YENEEA. The CDR3 loop spans 19 amino acids. The junction had 14 bases not matched to a gene; V was cut back by 1 base and J by 2 bases. The CDR3 here is CASSLGRRELGQGQETQYF. In DNA, the CDR3 is TGTGCCAGCAGCTTAGGGCGCCGAGAGTTGGGACAGGGACAAGAGACCCAGTACTTC.

This chain joins TRBV10-3 and TRBJ2-4; possibly TRBD2 for D (6 bases). The CDR3 consists of 17 residues. The germline V and J ends were trimmed by 11 bases and 0 bases, with 23 bases remaining between them. Germline V gene sequence: CDR1 ENHRY, CDR2 SYGVKD. CDR3 nucleotide sequence: TGTGCCTTAGACCTATTGGAGGGGATTATAGCCAAAAACATTCAGTACTTC. It translates to CALDLLEGIIAKNIQYF.

The V and J genes are TRBV6-1 and TRBJ2-3, with D unclear. CDR1 and CDR2 (germline): MNHNS, SASEGT. Trimming took off 3 bases at V and 6 bases at J, with 10 bases between the two ends. The CDR3 is 13 residues long. Here the CDR3 DNA reads TGTGCCAGCAGTGAGGCGGCTCCGGATACGCAGTATTTT. Its protein is CASSEAAPDTQYF.

Details on this clone: The same CDR3 can be traced to other DNA sequences in this sample. This chain links TRBV11-2 with TRBJ2-3; D is ambiguous. Germline-derived CDR1 and CDR2 are SGHAT and FQNNGV. The V end was cut by 0 bases, the J end by 4 bases, with 5 bases between. CDR3 length: 13 amino acids. In nucleotides, the CDR3 is TGTGCCAGCAGCTTAGATCGGCCAGATACGCAGTATTTT. It specifies CASSLDRPDTQYF.

This chain connects TRBV28 to TRBJ2-5; TRBD2 aligns across 10 bases. The CDR3 extends over 15 amino acids. Germline CDR1 reads MDHEN; CDR2 reads SYDVKM. With 5 bases clipped from V and 5 bases from J, the junction kept 8 bases outside the gene matches. The CDR3 DNA sequence: TGTGCCAGCAGTGAAAGCGGGGGGGCCGGTGAGACCCAGTACTTC. Amino acid sequence: CASSESGGAGETQYF.

With regard to this clone: Germline is not matched at one junction end, which may reflect a read error. The chain links TRBV7-7 to TRBJ2-1, with 14 positions matching TRBD2. This CDR3 has 16 amino acids. CDR1 and CDR2 (germline): SSHAT, FNYEAQ (reference sequence). CDR3 residues: CASSPQGLAGGWEQFF. The CDR3 nucleotides read TGTGCTAGCAGCCCCCAAGGACTAGCGGGAGGCTGGGAGCAGTTCTTC.

This sequence joins TRBV28 and TRBJ1-2; D gene unclear. The CDR3 length is 11 residues. Germline CDR1 MDHEN, CDR2 SYDVKM. Trimming removed 5 bases from V and 8 bases from J, with 9 bases in between. Here the CDR3 reads CASSASRGYTF. Written as DNA, the CDR3 is TGTGCCAGCAGTGCCTCGCGGGGCTACACCTTC.

Turning to this clone: At the DNA level, this CDR3 is encoded by other sequences in the same sample as well. The CDR3 bases are TGTGCCAGCAGCTCCCGGGGGGGGAATTCACCCCTCCACTTT. This encodes CASSSRGGNSPLHF. The chain uses TRBV5-4 and TRBJ1-6, with a possible D match to TRBD1 (5 bases). The CDR3 runs 14 residues. Per germline, CDR1 SGHNT and CDR2 YYREEE (reference sequence). Trimming took 3 bases from V and 7 from J, leaving 11 bases between them.

The sample holds one count of this clone. The chain joins TRBV10-3 to TRBJ1-2; D possibly corresponds to TRBD1 (5 bases). The V end lost 10 bases, the J end lost 2 bases, and 20 bases lay between the germline ends. The CDR3 covers 15 residues. CDR1 ENHRY and CDR2 SYGVKD come from the germline V gene. CDR3 amino acids: CATWPNGTTNYGYTF. As DNA, the CDR3 is TGTGCCACCTGGCCAAACGGGACCACCAACTATGGCTACACCTTC.

This clone has just a few counts. The sample contains more than one DNA sequence encoding this CDR3. This chain links TRBV5-1 with TRBJ2-7; 9 nucleotides match TRBD2. Per germline, CDR1 SGHRS and CDR2 YFSETQ. This CDR3 comprises 13 residues. After removal of 5 bases from V and 3 bases from J, the junction contained 3 bases not matched to a gene. The CDR3 DNA reads as TGCGCCAGCAGTCTAGCGGGGAGCTACGAGCAGTACTTC. The encoded protein is CASSLAGSYEQYF.

The chain combines TRBV18 with TRBJ1-5; 9 bases are a match to TRBD1. CDR3 size: 13 residues. CDR1 is KGHSH, CDR2 LQKENI, per germline. The J segment lost 7 bases and the V segment lost 2 bases, leaving 0 bases of the junction unmatched. CDR3 amino acids: CASSPGTGQPQHF. For the CDR3, the DNA is TGTGCCAGCTCACCAGGGACAGGGCAGCCCCAGCATTTT.

This clone was recorded only once. The V call is TRBV6-1, the J call TRBJ1-3; TRBD1 matches 9 bases. Trimming took 7 bases from V and 5 from J; bases not matched to a gene: 9. CDR3 length: 15 amino acids. From germline, CDR1 is MNHNS and CDR2 SASEGT. CDR3 coding DNA: TGTGCCAGCACTGCACTGGACAGGGGAAGAAACACCATATATTTT. Its translation: CASTALDRGRNTIYF.

J is TRBJ2-1 and V is TRBV11-2; possible D gene TRBD2, 5 bases. V gave up 8 bases and J gave up 0 bases, with 11 bases separating them. From germline, CDR1 is SGHAT and CDR2 FQNNGV. This CDR3 region has 14 residues. The CDR3 bases are TGTGCCAGCGGATCGGGAAACTCCTACAATGAGCAGTTCTTC. Translating it yields CASGSGNSYNEQFF.

V gene TRBV30 combines with J gene TRBJ2-3; D is undetermined. The CDR3 length is 12 residues. From germline, CDR1 is GTSNPN and CDR2 SVGIG (reference sequence). V was clipped by 2 bases and J by 8 bases, with 11 bases between them. CDR3 protein: CAWSTLFGTQYF. CDR3 in DNA: TGTGCCTGGAGTACCCTGTTCGGTACGCAGTATTTT.

This chain links TRBV18 with TRBJ2-2; tentative D call: TRBD1 (6 bases). Trimming took 2 bases from V and 2 from J, leaving 12 bases between them. The CDR3 sequence is 16 residues long. From germline, CDR1 is KGHSH and CDR2 LQKENI. CDR3 bases: TGTGCCAGCTCACCAAGGGACACCCAAAACACCGGGGAGCTGTTTTTT. This encodes CASSPRDTQNTGELFF.

Comment on this clone: The sample contains more than one DNA sequence encoding this CDR3. This chain uses TRBV27 with TRBJ2-2; D remains unclear. The CDR3 is 12 amino acids. Trimming left V 2 bases short and J 5 bases short, with 3 bases between. Per germline, CDR1 MNHEY and CDR2 SMNVEV (reference sequence). CDR3 region: CASSLGTGELFF. The DNA of the CDR3 is TGTGCCAGCAGTTTAGGAACCGGGGAGCTGTTTTTT.

This chain uses TRBV18 with TRBJ2-7; D possibly corresponds to TRBD1 (5 bases). Trimming removed 3 bases at V and 0 bases at J, with 9 bases between. Germline assignment: CDR1 KGHSH and CDR2 LQKENI. The CDR3 loop spans 14 amino acids. CDR3 DNA sequence: TGTGCCAGCTCACCTGTGGACAACTCCTACGAGCAGTACTTC. Residues: CASSPVDNSYEQYF. Using reference TRBV18 and TRBJ2-7 for the parts outside the CDR3, the full variable domain is NAGVMQNPRHLVRRRGQEARLRCSPMKGHSHVYWYRQLPEEGLKFMVYLQKENIIDESGMPKERFSAEFPKEGPSILRIQQVVRGDSAAYFCASSPVDNSYEQYFGPGTRLTVT.

Note on this clone: At one boundary the junction diverges from the germline segment, which might be a read error. This chain uses TRBV2 with TRBJ2-7, with D perhaps being TRBD1 or TRBD2 (5 bases each). This CDR3 spans 14 amino acids. The germline V gene encodes CDR1 SNHLY and CDR2 FYNNEI. The CDR3 loop reads CASSEVPSGTEQYF. The CDR3 DNA reads as TGTGCCAGCAGCGAAGTACCTTCGGGGACCGAGCAGTACTTC.

The gene calls are TRBV29-1 and TRBJ2-7; 8 bases align to TRBD2. After removal of 3 bases from V and 6 bases from J, the junction contained 10 bases not matched to a gene. The CDR3 is made up of 14 amino acids. From germline, CDR1 is SQVTM and CDR2 ANQGSEA. This CDR3 is CSVDTGGRTGEQYF. The DNA of the CDR3 is TGCAGCGTTGACACGGGGGGGAGAACGGGCGAGCAGTACTTC.

Remarks on this clone: The identical CDR3 is also encoded by other nucleotide sequences in the sample. CDR3 bases: TGTGCCAGCAGCTTCGGCAATCAGCCCCAGCATTTT. Translating gives CASSFGNQPQHF. This chain links TRBV28 with TRBJ1-5; D not resolved. Per the germline V gene, CDR1 is MDHEN and CDR2 is SYDVKM. There are 12 residues in the CDR3. Trimming cost V 6 bases and J 2 bases, with 5 bases left between them.

The V call is TRBV6-1, the J call TRBJ1-5, with 7 bases fitting TRBD1. Germline CDR1 reads MNHNS; CDR2 reads SASEGT. This CDR3 contains 12 residues. V was pared by 0 bases and J by 13 bases, with 3 bases of the junction left unmatched. CDR3 nucleotides: TGTGCCAGCAGTGAAGCTGACAGGGCACAGCATTTT. Translated, it gives CASSEADRAQHF.

The chain combines TRBV6-1 with TRBJ1-4; D not resolved. V shed 7 bases and J shed 6 bases, with 15 bases lying between them. The germline CDR1 and CDR2 sequences are MNHNS and SASEGT. The CDR3 runs to 14 residues. CDR3 DNA sequence: TGTGCCAGCACCCCGGGATTTGGAGATGAAAAACTGTTTTTT. Its translation is CASTPGFGDEKLFF.

The chain couples TRBV5-4 to TRBJ1-1; 9 nucleotides align to TRBD1. Germline values: CDR1 SGHNT, CDR2 YYREEE (reference sequence). The ends lost 5 bases at V and 4 bases at J; junction bases unmatched: 6. The CDR3 has 14 amino acids. The CDR3 loop reads CASRLDRGFTEAFF. CDR3 DNA: TGTGCCAGCAGGCTGGACAGGGGATTCACTGAAGCTTTCTTT.

The rearrangement links TRBV6-6 to TRBJ2-7; 12 nucleotides agree with TRBD2. V gave up 9 bases and J gave up 4 bases; unmatched junction bases: 10. The CDR3 runs 15 residues. Germline CDR1 MNHNY, CDR2 SVGAGI (reference sequence). CDR3 loop: CASLTTSGSWYEQYF. CDR3 nucleotides: TGTGCCAGTCTAACGACTAGCGGGAGTTGGTACGAGCAGTACTTC.

J is TRBJ1-6 and V is TRBV2; perhaps TRBD1 as D (5 bases). V was clipped by 3 bases and J by 6 bases, with 12 bases between them. Germline V CDR1 and CDR2: SNHLY, FYNNEI. The CDR3 has 15 amino acids. CDR3 sequence: CASSDRARSNSPLHF. For the CDR3, the DNA is TGTGCCAGCAGTGACAGGGCCCGGAGTAATTCACCCCTCCACTTT.